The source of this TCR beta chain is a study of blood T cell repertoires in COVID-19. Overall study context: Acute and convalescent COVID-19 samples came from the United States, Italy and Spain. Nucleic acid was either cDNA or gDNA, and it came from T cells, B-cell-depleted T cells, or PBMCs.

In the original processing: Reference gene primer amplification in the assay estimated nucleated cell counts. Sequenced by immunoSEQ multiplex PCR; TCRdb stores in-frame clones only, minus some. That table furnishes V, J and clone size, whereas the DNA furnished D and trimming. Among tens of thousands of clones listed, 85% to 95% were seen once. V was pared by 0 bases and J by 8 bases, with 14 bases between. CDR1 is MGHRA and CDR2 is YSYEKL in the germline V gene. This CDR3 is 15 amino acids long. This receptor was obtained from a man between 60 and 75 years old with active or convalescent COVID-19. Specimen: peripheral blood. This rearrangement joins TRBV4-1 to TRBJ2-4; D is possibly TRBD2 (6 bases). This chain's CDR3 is CASSQEASPGDIQYF. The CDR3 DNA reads TGCGCCAGCAGCCAAGAGGCCTCTCCGGGAGACATTCAGTACTTC.